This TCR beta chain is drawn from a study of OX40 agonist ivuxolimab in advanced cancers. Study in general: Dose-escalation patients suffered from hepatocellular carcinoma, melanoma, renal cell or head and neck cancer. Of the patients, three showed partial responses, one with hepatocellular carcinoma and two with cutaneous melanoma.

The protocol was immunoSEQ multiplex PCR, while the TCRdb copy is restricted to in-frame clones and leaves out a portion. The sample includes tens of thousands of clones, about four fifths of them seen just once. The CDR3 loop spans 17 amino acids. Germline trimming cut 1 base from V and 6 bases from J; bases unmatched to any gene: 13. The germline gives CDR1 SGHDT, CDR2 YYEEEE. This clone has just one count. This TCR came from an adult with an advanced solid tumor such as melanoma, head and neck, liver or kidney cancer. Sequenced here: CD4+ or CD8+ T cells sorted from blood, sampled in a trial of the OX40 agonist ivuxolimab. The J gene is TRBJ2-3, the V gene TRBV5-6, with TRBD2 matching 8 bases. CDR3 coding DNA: TGTGCCAGCAGCTTGTCCAGCGGGGGTGCCAGGTGGGATACGCAGTATTTT. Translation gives CASSLSSGGARWDTQYF.